This T cell receptor (beta chain) derives from a study of cytomegalovirus exposure and HLA in healthy donors. As for the study in general: In terms of ancestry, the Caucasian-associated cluster contained 80% to 90% of the roughly 400 genotyped donors.

PCR involved 60 Vbeta and 13 Jbeta primers. Generated by immunoSEQ multiplex PCR, the TCRdb table keeps only in-frame clones and is missing some. The sample yields approximately 150,000 clones, approximately 80% seen once. This clone has only a few counts. No antigen is known for it. The CDR3 extends over 13 amino acids. Trimming took off 5 bases at V and 7 bases at J, with 11 bases between the two ends. The germline CDR1 and CDR2 sequences are SGHTA and FQGNSA. Study-wide points: Several top significant clusters appeared, in a later analysis, to be linked to common viral pathogens.

The chain combines TRBV7-2 with TRBJ2-2; weak D call: TRBD2 (6 bases). Sequences were obtained from PBMCs. The receptor was isolated from a male donor in good health and CMV-seropositive. This CDR3 reads CASSGRGYGELFF. The CDR3 DNA is TGTGCCAGCAGCGGGCGGGGTTACGGGGAGCTGTTTTTT. Full variable domain (missing parts from reference TRBV7-2 and TRBJ2-2): GAGVSQSPSNKVTEKGKDVELRCDPISGHTALYWYRQSLGQGLEFLIYFQGNSAPDKSGLPSDRFSAERTGGSVSTLTIQRTQQEDSAVYLCASSGRGYGELFFGEGSRLTVL.